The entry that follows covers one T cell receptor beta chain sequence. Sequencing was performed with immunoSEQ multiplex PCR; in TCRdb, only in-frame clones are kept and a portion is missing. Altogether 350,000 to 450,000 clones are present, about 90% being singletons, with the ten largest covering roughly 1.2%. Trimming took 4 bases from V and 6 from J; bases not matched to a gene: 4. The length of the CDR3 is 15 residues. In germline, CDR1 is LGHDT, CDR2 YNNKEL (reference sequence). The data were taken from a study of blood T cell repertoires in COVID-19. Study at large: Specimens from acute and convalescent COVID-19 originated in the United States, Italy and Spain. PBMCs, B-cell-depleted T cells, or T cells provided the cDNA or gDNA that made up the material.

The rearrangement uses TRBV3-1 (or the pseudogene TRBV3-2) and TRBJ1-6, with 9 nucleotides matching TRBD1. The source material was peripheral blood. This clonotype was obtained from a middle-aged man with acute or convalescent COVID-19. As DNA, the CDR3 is TGTGCCAGCAGCCGCCGGGACAGGGCTAATTCACCCCTCCACTTT. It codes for CASSRRDRANSPLHF.